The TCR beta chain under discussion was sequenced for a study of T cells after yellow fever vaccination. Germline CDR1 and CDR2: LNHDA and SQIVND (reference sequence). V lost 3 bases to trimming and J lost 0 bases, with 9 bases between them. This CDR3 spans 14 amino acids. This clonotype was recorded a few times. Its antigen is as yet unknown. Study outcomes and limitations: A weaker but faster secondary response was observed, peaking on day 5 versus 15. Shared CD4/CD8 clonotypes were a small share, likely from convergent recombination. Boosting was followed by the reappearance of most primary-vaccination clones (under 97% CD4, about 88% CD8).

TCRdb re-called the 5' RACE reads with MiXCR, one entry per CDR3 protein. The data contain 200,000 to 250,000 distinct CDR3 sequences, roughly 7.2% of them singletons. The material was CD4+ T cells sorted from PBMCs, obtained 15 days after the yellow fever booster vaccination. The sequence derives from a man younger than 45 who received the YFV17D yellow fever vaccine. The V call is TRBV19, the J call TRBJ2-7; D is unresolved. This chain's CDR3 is CASSIPGISYEQYF. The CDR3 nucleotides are TGTGCCAGTAGTATTCCAGGAATCTCCTACGAGCAGTACTTC.